This entry lists 15 T cell receptor beta chains sequenced from one sample in a study of patients and donors after allogeneic stem cell transplantation. Via MiXCR, TCRdb re-called the RT-PCR reads, giving one row per CDR3 protein. Of about a million distinct CDR3 sequences listed, about 20% were seen once; the top ten hold around 6%. Sequenced material: blood, either unsorted or a sorted T cell fraction (not recorded which). These receptors all stem from a human donor who was either an allogeneic HSCT recipient or a stem cell or donor lymphocyte infusion donor (not recorded which). It is not recorded whose cells these are; they may come from a transplant donor.

J is TRBJ1-1 and V is TRBV5-1, with D possibly matching TRBD1 (5 bases). V lost 4 bases and J lost 3, with 13 bases in between. The CDR3 covers 14 residues. Per germline, CDR1 SGHRS and CDR2 YFSETQ. This CDR3 is CASSRTGEYTEAFF. The DNA for the CDR3 is TGCGCCAGCAGCCGAACGGGGGAGTACACTGAAGCTTTCTTT.

This clonotype was observed once. This chain joins TRBV4-3 and TRBJ1-1, with D perhaps matching TRBD1 (5 bases). The CDR3 has 15 amino acids. Germline V CDR1 and CDR2: LGHNA, YSLEER. V was cut by 3 bases and J by 0 bases, with 11 bases left in between. CDR3 residues: CASSHGHQLNTEAFF. The CDR3 region has the DNA TGCGCCAGCAGCCATGGACATCAACTGAACACTGAAGCTTTCTTT.

The chain joins TRBV7-9 to TRBJ2-5, with D hard to call. V lost 6 bases to trimming and J lost 3 bases, with 17 bases between them. Per the germline V gene, CDR1 is SEHNR and CDR2 is FQNEAQ (reference sequence). The CDR3 runs to 15 residues. The CDR3 region has the DNA TGTGCCAGCAGGCCGGTTAAGGGTGGGAAAGAGACCCAGTACTTC. Protein sequence: CASRPVKGGKETQYF.

This clonotype came up a few times. This chain joins TRBV4-1 and TRBJ2-7; no clear D. Germline-derived CDR1 and CDR2 are MGHRA and YSYEKL. V was shortened by 3 bases and J by 3 bases, with 9 bases between the two germline ends. This CDR3 is 13 amino acids long. CDR3 sequence reads: CASSQTPGYEQYF. In nucleotides, the CDR3 is TGCGCCAGCAGCCAGACCCCGGGCTACGAGCAGTACTTC.

This clonotype showed up just a few times. V and J are TRBV30 and TRBJ2-1; TRBD1 matches 8 bases. The CDR3 is 15 amino acids. Germline CDR1 and CDR2: GTSNPN and SVGIG (reference sequence). The V segment lost 1 base and the J segment 3 bases; nucleotides outside the gene matches: 5. This CDR3 reads CAWSAGQGLYNEQFF. The DNA of the CDR3 is TGTGCCTGGAGTGCCGGACAGGGTCTCTACAATGAGCAGTTCTTC.

The chain has TRBV12-3 or TRBV12-4 and TRBJ2-3, with 10 bases fitting TRBD2. The J segment lost 8 bases and the V segment lost 5 bases, leaving 16 bases of the junction unmatched. The CDR3 length is 17 residues. The CDR3 protein is CASSPRRSGRVLGTQYF. The CDR3 nucleotides are TGTGCCAGCAGTCCCCGTCGGAGCGGGAGGGTGCTCGGTACGCAGTATTTT.

This clonotype was recorded a few times. This chain links TRBV29-1 with TRBJ2-1; 10 bases match TRBD2. V shed 8 bases and J 8 bases; nucleotides not matched to a gene: 15. This CDR3 is 15 amino acids long. Germline V gives CDR1 SQVTM, CDR2 ANQGSEA. This CDR3 reads CSLGGFASGRDEQFF. DNA of the CDR3: TGCAGCCTGGGGGGTTTTGCTAGCGGGAGAGATGAGCAGTTCTTC.

This clonotype was seen a handful of times. V gene TRBV4-2 combines with J gene TRBJ2-3, with 9 bases fitting TRBD2. V lost 0 bases and J lost 3; bases outside the gene matches: 4. CDR3 size: 16 residues. The germline V gene has CDR1 LGHNA and CDR2 YNFKEQ. The CDR3 nucleotides read TGTGCCAGCAGCCAAGATCAGAGCGGGGGGACAGATACGCAGTATTTT. This codes for CASSQDQSGGTDTQYF.

J is TRBJ2-5 and V is TRBV5-1; D unresolved. V lost 0 bases, J lost 6 bases, and 6 bases lay in between. Germline values: CDR1 SGHRS, CDR2 YFSETQ. The CDR3 loop spans 12 amino acids. The CDR3 here is CASSLDGKTQYF. The CDR3 region has the DNA TGCGCCAGCAGCTTGGATGGGAAGACCCAGTACTTC.

This clonotype has just a few counts. The rearrangement links TRBV24-1 to TRBJ2-6, with D possibly TRBD1 on 6 matching bases. Trimming left V 5 bases short and J 0 bases short, with 13 bases between. This CDR3 spans 17 amino acids. The germline V gene has CDR1 KGHDR and CDR2 SFDVKD. As DNA, the CDR3 is TGTGCCACCAGTGTGGGACAACAGTACTCTGGGGCCAACGTCCTGACTTTC. Translated, it gives CATSVGQQYSGANVLTF.

This clonotype was found a few times. This chain links TRBV4-3 with TRBJ1-2; D is unresolved. CDR1 and CDR2 (germline): LGHNA, YSLEER. Between the trimmed V and J ends, which lost 0 bases and 2 bases, there was a span of 10 bases. The CDR3 covers 15 residues. This chain's CDR3 is CASSQDFLRNYGYTF. The CDR3, as DNA: TGCGCCAGCAGCCAAGATTTCCTGAGGAACTATGGCTACACCTTC.

The chain uses TRBV25-1 and TRBJ2-3, with 13 nucleotides matching TRBD2. Per the germline V gene, CDR1 is MGHDK and CDR2 is SYGVNS. The CDR3 extends over 17 amino acids. Trimming at V came to 2 bases and at J to 5 bases, leaving 7 bases not matched to a gene. This CDR3 reads CASSERGGLAGEDTQYF. In nucleotides, the CDR3 is TGTGCCAGCAGTGAAAGGGGAGGACTAGCGGGAGAAGATACGCAGTATTTT.

The chain couples TRBV12-3 or TRBV12-4 to TRBJ2-7; the D gene is possibly TRBD1 (6 bases). The CDR3 runs 14 residues. V was cut by 2 bases and J by 1 base, with 9 bases left in between. CDR3 region: CASSLNGQSYEQYF. The CDR3, as DNA: TGTGCCAGCAGTTTAAATGGACAGTCCTACGAGCAGTACTTC.

The J gene is TRBJ2-5, the V gene TRBV5-1; D is uncertain. This CDR3 contains 14 residues. The V gene's germline CDR1 is SGHRS and CDR2 YFSETQ. The V end lost 4 bases, the J end lost 0 bases, and 10 bases lay between the germline ends. The CDR3: CASSPNSDQETQYF. CDR3 sequence (DNA): TGCGCCAGCAGCCCGAACTCGGACCAAGAGACCCAGTACTTC.

The table lists this clonotype with many counts. The chain recombines TRBV12-3 or TRBV12-4 with TRBJ2-5; 8 positions match TRBD2. There are 15 residues in the CDR3. The junction had 9 bases not matched to a gene; V was cut back by 7 bases and J by 2 bases. CDR3 in DNA: TGTGCCAGCAACCCGACTAGCGTCTTACAAGAGACCCAGTACTTC. As protein: CASNPTSVLQETQYF.